This TCR beta chain was sequenced during a study of cytomegalovirus exposure and HLA in healthy donors. The PCR had 60 Vbeta and 13 Jbeta primers. The data were produced by immunoSEQ multiplex PCR, yet TCRdb's version contains in-frame clones alone and is incomplete. The profile shows a few hundred thousand clones, 80% to 90% of them singletons. Trimming stripped 8 bases from V and 4 bases from J, with 12 bases between. Germline values: CDR1 SGHTA, CDR2 FQGNSA. This CDR3 has 13 amino acids. Findings and limits, study-wide: Analysis performed later showed TCR beta chains linked to HLA being more clonally expanded than equally common others. Being indistinguishable, some V segments were excluded, TRBV6-2 and TRBV6-3 among them. With high specificity and sensitivity, the classifier reportedly diagnosed cytomegalovirus status.

In its sample, this clone was seen once. Its antigen is not identified. The V gene is TRBV7-2, the J gene TRBJ2-1, with D maybe TRBD2 (6 bases). The receptor comes from a man aged 30-40 years in good health and CMV-seronegative. Sequencing was performed on PBMCs. CDR3 amino acids: CASGGVDYNEQFF. The CDR3 nucleotides read TGTGCCAGCGGAGGGGTAGATTACAATGAGCAGTTCTTC.